The clone carrying this TCR beta chain was detected only once. This record belongs to a study of blood T cell repertoires in COVID-19. The protocol was immunoSEQ multiplex PCR, while the TCRdb copy is restricted to in-frame clones and leaves out a portion. Of roughly 120,000 clones listed, 65% to 90% were seen once; the top ten hold approximately 10%. From germline, CDR1 is SEHNR and CDR2 FQNEAQ (reference sequence). This CDR3 is 14 amino acids long. V lost 10 bases, J lost 3 bases, and 9 bases stayed unmatched. This sequence joins TRBV7-9 and TRBJ1-2; 9 positions agree with TRBD1. The sample consisted of peripheral blood. The receptor was derived from a man older than 75 with acute or convalescent COVID-19. The CDR3 coding sequence is TGTGCCACCGGGAGGGGACAGGGCGACTATGGCTACACCTTC. Protein sequence: CATGRGQGDYGYTF.